The source of this TCR beta chain is a study of blood T cell repertoires in COVID-19. Authors' data handling: Reference gene primer amplification in the assay estimated nucleated cell counts. TCRdb's table, derived via immunoSEQ multiplex PCR, lists solely in-frame clones and lacks some. For V, J and clone size, that table is used; D and trimming come from the DNA. Here the sample spans more than 250,000 clones, approximately 85% being singletons. This sequence originates from a man aged 50-59 years with active or convalescent COVID-19. Specimen: peripheral blood.

CDR3 residues: CASSQPGLVAGELFF. CDR3 bases: TGTGCCAGCAGCCAACCAGGACTAGTTGCCGGGGAGCTGTTTTTT. The chain combines TRBV4-2 with TRBJ2-2, with TRBD2 matching 7 bases. Trimming at V came to 2 bases and at J to 6 bases, leaving 6 bases not matched to a gene. The CDR3 length is 15 residues. From germline, CDR1 is LGHNA and CDR2 YNFKEQ.